The clone carrying this T cell receptor beta chain was detected ten times or more. TCRdb redid the calling of the 5' RACE reads with MiXCR, one entry per CDR3 protein. The sample records some 150,000 distinct CDR3 sequences, 9.5% to 11% being singletons. The sample belongs to a study of T cells after yellow fever vaccination. Germline-derived CDR1 and CDR2 are LGHNA and YSLEER. Trimming pared 0 bases from V and 4 bases from J, leaving 10 bases between. This CDR3 has 14 amino acids. This sequence was found in a man in his late teens or twenties who received the YFV17D yellow fever vaccine. Sequenced here: CD8+ T cells sorted from PBMCs, sampled 15 days after the yellow fever booster vaccination. This rearrangement joins TRBV4-3 to TRBJ2-7; D is perhaps TRBD2 (5 bases). CDR3 in amino acids: CASSQDRGVYEQYF. The CDR3 DNA reads TGCGCCAGCAGCCAAGATCGGGGTGTTTACGAGCAGTACTTC.